A single sample is the source of the 9 T cell receptor beta chains below, sequenced in a study of T cell responses to AZD1222 COVID-19 vaccine. Produced via immunoSEQ multiplex PCR; TCRdb's table is partial and in-frame only. The data contain approximately 150,000 clones, about nine tenths of them singletons. The sample was peripheral blood, taken on day 0 of AZD1222 vaccination. The receptors stem from an adult in good health.

The count of this clone is one. The chain joins TRBV7-6 to TRBJ1-4; D is unclear. This CDR3 has 15 residues. Germline CDR1 SGHVS, CDR2 FNYEAQ. The V end lost 5 bases, the J end lost 0 bases, and 10 bases lay between the germline ends. The CDR3 protein is CASSVTGATNEKLFF. CDR3 bases: TGTGCCAGCAGCGTTACGGGAGCAACTAATGAAAAACTGTTTTTT.

The rearrangement uses TRBV6-5 and TRBJ1-5, with D unresolved. Trimming left V 2 bases short and J 4 bases short, with 6 bases between. CDR3 length: 13 residues. Looked up from germline, CDR1 is MNHEY and CDR2 is SVGAGI. In DNA, the CDR3 is TGTGCCAGCAGTTACGCACATAATCAGCCCCAGCATTTT. Its translation is CASSYAHNQPQHF.

The chain couples TRBV11-2 to TRBJ2-5; no reliable D call. The CDR3 sequence is 16 residues long. CDR1 and CDR2 from the germline V gene are SGHAT and FQNNGV. The V gene lost 4 bases and the J gene lost 4 bases, with 19 bases spanning the gap. CDR3 sequence: CASSSLITRKSETQYF. The DNA for the CDR3 is TGTGCCAGCAGCTCCCTCATAACACGAAAATCAGAGACCCAGTACTTC.

V usage is TRBV4-1 and J usage is TRBJ1-2; D is perhaps TRBD1 (5 bases). Germline CDR1 is MGHRA and CDR2 is YSYEKL. With 1 base removed from V and 4 bases from J, the gap between germline ends came to 13 bases. The CDR3 spans 15 residues. This CDR3 is CASSQGGQGLYGYTF. The CDR3 region has the DNA TGCGCCAGCAGCCAAGGGGGCCAGGGACTCTATGGCTACACCTTC.

This clone was recorded only once. The chain recombines TRBV19 with TRBJ1-2; maybe TRBD1 (5 bases). CDR1 and CDR2 from the germline V gene are LNHDA and SQIVND (reference sequence). The CDR3 loop spans 11 amino acids. The germline V and J ends were trimmed by 8 bases and 5 bases, with 9 bases remaining between them. DNA of the CDR3: TGTGCCAGTCGCGGGACTTATGGCTACACCTTC. Encoded protein: CASRGTYGYTF.

This clone was found a few times. For the CDR3, the DNA is TGTGCCAGCAGTTTATCTGCGGCAAACACTGAAGCTTTCTTT. Translation: CASSLSAANTEAFF. This chain links TRBV27 with TRBJ1-1; D gene unclear. The CDR3 totals 14 residues. V dropped 0 bases and J dropped 2 bases, with 7 bases sitting between them. Germline lookup yields CDR1 MNHEY and CDR2 SMNVEV (reference sequence).

The chain couples TRBV5-1 to TRBJ1-2; D is undetermined. The V gene lost 0 bases and the J gene lost 4 bases, with 7 bases spanning the gap. CDR1 is SGHRS and CDR2 is YFSETQ in the germline V gene. CDR3 length equals 13 residues. CDR3 loop: CASSLDGIYGYTF. The CDR3 nucleotides are TGCGCCAGCAGCTTGGACGGAATCTATGGCTACACCTTC.

The chain joins TRBV2 to TRBJ1-3; 9 bases agree with TRBD1. Germline-derived CDR1 and CDR2 are SNHLY and FYNNEI. The CDR3 loop spans 14 amino acids. Germline trimming cut 7 bases from V and 6 bases from J; bases unmatched to any gene: 7. The CDR3 sequence: CASTSGQGENTIYF. The DNA for the CDR3 is TGTGCCAGCACCTCGGGACAGGGAGAAAACACCATATATTTT.

This chain joins TRBV9 and TRBJ2-3; 7 positions match TRBD2. This CDR3 has 13 residues. The V gene's germline CDR1 is SGDLS and CDR2 YYNGEE. V shed 7 bases and J 6 bases; nucleotides not matched to a gene: 8. DNA for the CDR3: TGTGCCAGCTCCCGGACTAGTCCCGATACGCAGTATTTT. Translation: CASSRTSPDTQYF.